This T cell receptor (beta chain) was recorded in a study of blood T cell repertoires in COVID-19. Study summary: PBMCs, B-cell-depleted T cells, or T cells provided the cDNA or gDNA that made up the material.

Original methodology: By means of reference gene primer amplification, nucleated cell counts were estimated. Measured with immunoSEQ multiplex PCR; TCRdb has only the in-frame clones, and not every one. V, J and clone size are those of that table, while D and trimming were read from the DNA. The repertoire consists of 250,000 to 300,000 clones, with around 90% occurring once and the leading ten covering roughly 2.4%. Trimming stripped 5 bases from V and 1 base from J, with 11 bases between. Germline CDR1 and CDR2: SGHTA and FQGNSA. The CDR3 spans 14 residues. The gene calls are TRBV7-2 and TRBJ1-2, with D tentatively TRBD1 (6 bases). The sequence derives from a woman aged 45-60 years who had recovered from COVID-19. The material sequenced was peripheral blood. The CDR3 region is CASSPDRNNYGYTF. The CDR3 DNA sequence: TGTGCCAGCAGCCCGGACAGAAATAACTATGGCTACACCTTC.